The T cell receptor beta chain described here comes from a study of T cells in Graves' hyperthyroidism and ophthalmopathy (dated 2019 in TCRdb). A note on the overall study: Peripheral blood was collected at initial diagnosis, before any treatment. In addition, the study compared T-cell repertoires in thyroid tissue and in blood from five to seven Graves' hyperthyroidism patients. After sampling, hyperthyroidism patients received methimazole starting at 30 mg daily, and ophthalmopathy patients received high-dose intravenous methylprednisolone. The 95 to 100 discovery patients were randomly divided into training and test sets at a 7:3 ratio. To identify distinguishing TCR V-J signatures, a discovery cohort of around 98 patients was used, comprising 43 with Graves' ophthalmopathy and 57 with stable Graves' hyperthyroidism. TCR Vbeta CDR3 sequencing of roughly 140 peripheral blood samples (about 45 ophthalmopathy, 75 to 80 hyperthyroidism and some 17 progressor patients) is reported in the paper. Prospective prediction of ophthalmopathy was tested in an independent validation cohort of fewer than 20 hyperthyroidism patients and some 17 patients who later progressed to ophthalmopathy. Results and caveats for the whole study, not just this receptor: In validation, the model predicted progression to ophthalmopathy a median of roughly six months before onset, with about 64% sensitivity and 72.22% specificity. In cross-validation, a model built on a 13 V-J signature told ophthalmopathy apart from stable hyperthyroidism with 87.88% sensitivity and approximately 81% specificity, and in testing the same model reached 80%/75%. No statistical method was used to set the sample size in advance, and investigators knew the group allocation. Most expanded thyroid clonotypes (frequency above 0.001) were also detected in blood, suggesting blood repertoires may reflect thyroid immune responses.

Taken from cysteine to phenylalanine, the CDR3 has 13 residues. Only the CDR3 portion is preserved as DNA: 39 bases, with reading frame beginning at the first base. V drops 8 bases and J drops 0 bases, leaving 14 bases in between. CDR1 and CDR2 (SQVTM, ANQGSEA) derive from the germline V gene. Stable Graves' hyperthyroidism was defined as no progression to ophthalmopathy during 18 months of follow-up. Hyperthyroidism patients were newly diagnosed, had a disease duration of under 2 months, and were aged 18 to 65 years. Any patient with an uncontrolled infection, another autoimmune disease, pregnancy or lactation was excluded. Diagnoses were based on clinical symptoms, serum thyroxine and TRAb, thyroid ultrasound and orbital computed tomography. Ficoll-Paque density gradient centrifugation was used to isolate PBMCs from around 10 ml of fresh peripheral blood. Total RNA was extracted using Trizol reagent, and RNA quality was assessed on an Agilent 2100 Bioanalyzer.

Amplification of TCR beta CDR3 regions was carried out from RNA transcripts. The first round of RT-PCR for the TCR CDR3 was performed with the HTBI primer set and the Qiagen OneStep RT-PCR kit. The libraries were constructed in a second round of multiplex PCR and then size-selected and purified. Sequencing of the libraries was done on an Illumina HiSeq2000 using paired-end 100 bp reads. The study's own analysis went as follows. SOAPnuke was used to process the raw data, removing reads that contained adapters or uncalled bases, had a mean Phred below 15, or lacked an exact match to the constant primer or identifier. COPE v1.2.5 was used to merge high-quality paired reads, and clonotypes were defined as unique nucleotide sequences. MiTCR v1.1 was used to align the clonotypes against IMGT TRBV, TRBD and TRBJ reference segments. Only V-J combinations with frequency above 0.0001, covering about 99% of repertoires, were analysed. The TCS score was defined as F50 (clonal expansion) divided by E x V (chaos), with BLOSUM62-based TCRdist calculated between CDR3 peptides within each V-J. Welch's t-statistics and random forest reduced approximately 520 V-J features to 13, which were used in a naive Bayes classifier (R e1071). TCRdb reprocessed the public reads (quality trimming at Q25 with fastp, clone calling with MiXCR) and kept in-frame beta chains. A single entry per CDR3 protein holds the most common genes and DNA from its merged rows. It is TCRdb's table, rather than the study itself, that gives the V and J calls and clone size. The sample includes about 690,000 distinct CDR3 sequences, with roughly a sixth observed a single time. The ten largest make up 15% to 18% of the sample.

Note on this clonotype: Its antigen has not been determined. The input lacks base qualities; no much larger clone sits a single base away.

The origin of this receptor is a man in his fifties or sixties with Graves' hyperthyroidism. The material sequenced was blood. The rearranged chain carries TRBV29-1 and TRBJ2-7; the D gene cannot be resolved reliably. The CDR3 protein sequence reads: CSSLDVDSYEQYF. Read as DNA, the sequence is TGCAGCTCATTGGACGTTGACTCCTACGAGCAGTACTTC.